What follows are 11 T cell receptor beta chains derived from one specimen sequenced in a study of blood T cell repertoires in COVID-19 (dated by TCRdb to the early 2020s). The method behind the library was the immunoSEQ multiplex PCR assay. This is the immuneACCESS table as TCRdb keeps it, with only in-frame sequences that have V and J called. A part of the clones is gone; compared with another copy, unresolved V genes explain less than half, and the rest is unexplained. For this sample the table gives about 110,000 clones, of which approximately 92% were detected only once. The leading ten clones occupy approximately 31% of the sample. The sequencing sample was made of peripheral blood. The receptor source for this set is a woman of 80 years or more with acute or convalescent COVID-19.

The genes are TRBV7-2 and TRBJ1-2, with TRBD1 matching over 9 bases. Germline values: CDR1 SGHTA, CDR2 FQGNSA. The CDR3 consists of 14 residues. Losses at the gene ends were 5 bases for V and 4 bases for J; bases not matched to a gene: 5. CDR3: CASSTRTGAYGYTF. CDR3 in DNA: TGTGCCAGCAGCACCAGGACAGGGGCCTATGGCTACACCTTC.

The rearrangement joins TRBV27 to TRBJ2-1; D remains unclear. CDR3 size: 14 residues. Germline-derived CDR1 and CDR2 are MNHEY and SMNVEV (reference sequence). Trimming shortened V by 4 bases and J by 2 bases, and 9 bases separated the two germline ends. The CDR3 DNA is TGTGCCAGCAGTTACAAGGCGGCCTACAATGAGCAGTTCTTC. Its translation is CASSYKAAYNEQFF.

The rearrangement uses TRBV14 and TRBJ1-4, with 7 nucleotides matching TRBD1. The germline CDR1 and CDR2 sequences are SGHDN and FVKESK. The J segment lost 4 bases and the V segment lost 3 bases, leaving 5 bases of the junction unmatched. The CDR3 is 15 residues long. The CDR3 DNA is TGTGCCAGCAGCCAGGGGGGACAGCTTAATGAAAAACTGTTTTTT. Amino acid sequence: CASSQGGQLNEKLFF.

V is TRBV5-1 and J is TRBJ2-1; weak D call: TRBD1 (6 bases). The length of the CDR3 is 15 residues. The V gene lost 8 bases and the J gene lost 2 bases, with 17 bases spanning the gap. The germline gives CDR1 SGHRS, CDR2 YFSETQ. CDR3 sequence reads: CASTPPTGTYNEQFF. Written as DNA, the CDR3 is TGCGCCAGTACCCCACCCACAGGGACCTACAATGAGCAGTTCTTC.

The chain carries TRBV5-6 and TRBJ1-1; D is possibly TRBD1 (6 bases). The CDR3 has 17 residues. Germline assignment: CDR1 SGHDT and CDR2 YYEEEE. V dropped 4 bases and J dropped 0 bases, with 19 bases sitting between them. The DNA for the CDR3 is TGTGCCAGCAGCCGGCCCCTAGGGGGGGACCTGAACACTGAAGCTTTCTTT. It is translated as CASSRPLGGDLNTEAFF.

V is TRBV5-5 and J is TRBJ1-3; the match to TRBD1 covers 9 bases. Germline V gene data show CDR1 as SGHKS and CDR2 as YYEKEE (reference sequence). The CDR3 contains 16 residues. Unmatched junction bases numbered 4, after V lost 3 bases and J lost 0 bases. The chain's CDR3 is CASSWDRASSGNTIYF. The DNA of the CDR3 is TGTGCCAGCAGCTGGGACAGGGCTTCCTCTGGAAACACCATATATTTT.

The chain carries TRBV3-1 (or the pseudogene TRBV3-2) and TRBJ2-1; D might be TRBD2 (5 bases). With 2 bases removed from V and 6 bases from J, the gap between germline ends came to 14 bases. The germline gives CDR1 LGHDT, CDR2 YNNKEL (reference sequence). The CDR3 is made up of 15 amino acids. The CDR3 region is CASSQPISSLNEQFF. The CDR3, as DNA: TGTGCCAGCAGCCAACCTATATCTAGCCTCAATGAGCAGTTCTTC.

This clone appeared a single time. V usage is TRBV9 and J usage is TRBJ1-4, with a weak D call TRBD1 (6 bases). The CDR3 has 14 amino acids. V was trimmed by 3 bases and J by 8 bases, leaving 14 bases between them. From germline, CDR1 is SGDLS and CDR2 YYNGEE. DNA of the CDR3: TGTGCCAGCAGCGCAACAGGGTTGGCGGAAAAACTGTTTTTT. Translation: CASSATGLAEKLFF.

The V and J genes are TRBV15 and TRBJ2-5; D is undetermined. Germline assignment: CDR1 LNHNV and CDR2 YYDKDF (reference sequence). V lost 1 base and J 5 bases, leaving 8 bases between the germline ends. The CDR3 covers 13 residues. CDR3 coding DNA: TGTGCCACCAGCAGAGGGTATCAGGAGACCCAGTACTTC. Its translation is CATSRGYQETQYF.

The chain uses TRBV10-3 and TRBJ2-7; tentatively, D is TRBD1 (5 bases). The CDR3 spans 14 residues. V lost 4 bases and J 7 bases, leaving 17 bases between the germline ends. Germline loops: CDR1 ENHRY, CDR2 SYGVKD. The CDR3 DNA is TGTGCCATCAGTGCTTCCAGGGCAGAATTAGAGCAGTACTTC. It encodes CAISASRAELEQYF.

This sequence joins TRBV18 and TRBJ2-5; the D is unclear. Germline-derived CDR1 and CDR2 are KGHSH and LQKENI. V was trimmed by 2 bases and J by 2 bases, leaving 9 bases between them. The CDR3 is 14 residues long. The CDR3 reads CASSPLSGQETQYF. DNA for the CDR3: TGTGCCAGCTCACCATTGAGTGGTCAAGAGACCCAGTACTTC.